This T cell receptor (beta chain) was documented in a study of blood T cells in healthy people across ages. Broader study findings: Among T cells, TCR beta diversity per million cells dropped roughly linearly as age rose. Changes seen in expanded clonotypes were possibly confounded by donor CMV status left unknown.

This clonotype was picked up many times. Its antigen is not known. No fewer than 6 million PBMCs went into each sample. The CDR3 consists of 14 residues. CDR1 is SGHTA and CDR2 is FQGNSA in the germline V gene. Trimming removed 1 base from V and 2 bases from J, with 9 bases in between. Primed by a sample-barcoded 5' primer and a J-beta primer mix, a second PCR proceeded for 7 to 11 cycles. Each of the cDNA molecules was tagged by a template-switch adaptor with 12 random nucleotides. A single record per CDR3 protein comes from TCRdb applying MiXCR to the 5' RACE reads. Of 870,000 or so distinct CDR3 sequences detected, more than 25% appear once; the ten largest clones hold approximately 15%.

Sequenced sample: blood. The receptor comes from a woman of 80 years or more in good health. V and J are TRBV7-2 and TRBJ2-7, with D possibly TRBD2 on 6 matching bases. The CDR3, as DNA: TGTGCCAGCAGCTTAGTGGAGGGGACCTACGAGCAGTACTTC. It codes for CASSLVEGTYEQYF.